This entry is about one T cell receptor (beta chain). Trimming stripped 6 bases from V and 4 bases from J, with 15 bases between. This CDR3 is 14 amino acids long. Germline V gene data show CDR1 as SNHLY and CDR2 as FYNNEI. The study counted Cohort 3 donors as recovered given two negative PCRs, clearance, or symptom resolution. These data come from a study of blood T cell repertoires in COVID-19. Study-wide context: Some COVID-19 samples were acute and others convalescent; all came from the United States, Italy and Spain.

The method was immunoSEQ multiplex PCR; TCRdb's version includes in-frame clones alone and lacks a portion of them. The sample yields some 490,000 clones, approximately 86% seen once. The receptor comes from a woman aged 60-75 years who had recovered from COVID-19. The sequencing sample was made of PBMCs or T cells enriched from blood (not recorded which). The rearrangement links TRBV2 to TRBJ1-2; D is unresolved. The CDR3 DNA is TGTGCCAGCAGGCCTGAGGGAGCAAGCTATGGCTACACCTTC. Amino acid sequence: CASRPEGASYGYTF.